These 2 T cell receptor beta chains originate from one sample sequenced in a study of STAT5B mutations in CD4+ large granular lymphocyte leukemia. Profiling relied on immunoSEQ multiplex PCR, and the TCRdb table lists in-frame clones only, not all of them. The table lists about 40,000 clones, 80% to 90% of them singletons. Sequenced input: CD4+ T cells from blood buffy coats. The receptor set was obtained from a human donor in good health.

This clone came up once. CDR3 DNA sequence: TGTGCCAGTAGGCTGGGGACAACTGGAAACACCATATATTTT. Translating it yields CASRLGTTGNTIYF. The chain links TRBV19 to TRBJ1-3, with D perhaps TRBD1 (6 bases). CDR1 and CDR2 (germline): LNHDA, SQIVND (reference sequence). This CDR3 contains 14 residues. Trimming took 6 bases from V and 2 from J, leaving 11 bases between them.

The rearrangement joins TRBV2 to TRBJ1-2; TRBD1 agrees at 8 bases. This CDR3 region has 11 residues. CDR1 SNHLY and CDR2 FYNNEI come from the germline V gene. V trimming: 3 bases; J trimming: 10 bases; junction bases outside the gene matches: 1. The CDR3 spells CASSEGQAYTF. CDR3 nucleotide sequence: TGTGCCAGCAGTGAGGGACAGGCCTACACCTTC.